The 32 T cell receptor beta chains given below trace back to one sample, sequenced in a study of T cell responses to AZD1222 COVID-19 vaccine. The data were produced by immunoSEQ multiplex PCR, yet TCRdb's version contains in-frame clones alone and is incomplete. The repertoire consists of about 75,000 clones, with roughly 84% occurring once and the leading ten covering roughly 18%. Sequencing used peripheral blood, obtained 28 days after the second AZD1222 dose. These receptors originate from an adult who received the AZD1222 COVID-19 vaccine.

The gene calls are TRBV30 and TRBJ1-2, with TRBD1 as a possible D gene (6 bases). Trimming removed 4 bases from V and 6 bases from J, with 15 bases in between. CDR1 GTSNPN and CDR2 SVGIG come from the germline V gene (reference sequence). This CDR3 spans 13 amino acids. The CDR3 protein is CAWTVAGDNGYTF. The CDR3 DNA follows: TGTGCCTGGACCGTAGCAGGGGACAATGGCTACACCTTC.

The chain has TRBV7-2 and TRBJ1-2, with 7 bases identical to TRBD1. Looked up from germline, CDR1 is SGHTA and CDR2 is FQGNSA. The length of the CDR3 is 15 residues. Trimming took 4 bases from V and 8 from J; bases not matched to a gene: 13. The CDR3 nucleotides are TGTGCCAGCAGCTCCATCCGGGACAGCCCTGCCGGCTACACCTTC. Translated, it gives CASSSIRDSPAGYTF.

In its sample, this clone was seen a few times. This chain joins TRBV6-2 or TRBV6-3 and TRBJ2-7; 8 positions agree with TRBD1. V lost 2 bases, J lost 3 bases, and 0 bases stayed unmatched. CDR1 MNHEY and CDR2 SVGEGT come from the germline V gene. This CDR3 contains 13 residues. The DNA of the CDR3 is TGTGCCAGCAGTTACGACAGGGGCTACGAGCAGTACTTC. Protein: CASSYDRGYEQYF.

V is TRBV3-1 (or the pseudogene TRBV3-2) and J is TRBJ1-6; D unresolved. CDR3 length: 15 residues. Germline-derived CDR1 and CDR2 are LGHDT and YNNKEL (reference sequence). V was pared by 0 bases and J by 6 bases, with 9 bases between. The CDR3: CASSQDGYGNSPLHF. Here the CDR3 DNA reads TGTGCCAGCAGCCAAGACGGATACGGTAATTCACCCCTCCACTTT.

J is TRBJ2-1 and V is TRBV6-1, with unresolved D. The CDR3 contains 13 residues. Trimming took 2 bases from V and 4 from J, leaving 6 bases between them. CDR1 is MNHNS, CDR2 SASEGT, per germline. DNA of the CDR3: TGTGCCAGCAGTGAAAGAGGTTACAATGAGCAGTTCTTC. Its protein is CASSERGYNEQFF.

J is TRBJ1-3 and V is TRBV9; tentatively, D is TRBD1 (5 bases). Germline CDR1 reads SGDLS; CDR2 reads YYNGEE. Between the trimmed V and J ends, which lost 0 bases and 4 bases, there was a span of 17 bases. This CDR3 is 17 amino acids long. CDR3 sequence (DNA): TGTGCCAGCAGCGTAGTGGATTCAGGGACGGCAGGAAACACCATATATTTT. It specifies CASSVVDSGTAGNTIYF.

This clone showed up just a few times. This chain links TRBV28 with TRBJ1-5; no clear D. Germline V lookup: CDR1 MDHEN, CDR2 SYDVKM. Trimming took 7 bases from V and 4 from J, leaving 11 bases between them. The CDR3 is 13 residues long. CDR3 loop: CASTLRANQPQHF. The CDR3 DNA reads as TGTGCCAGCACCTTGAGGGCAAATCAGCCCCAGCATTTT.

There are a few counts of this clone. The J gene is TRBJ1-5, the V gene TRBV27; D is unclear. V was pared by 2 bases and J by 6 bases, with 8 bases between. The length of the CDR3 is 13 residues. Germline V gives CDR1 MNHEY, CDR2 SMNVEV (reference sequence). The DNA of the CDR3 is TGTGCCAGCAGTTTAATTCCAGGTCAGCCCCAGCATTTT. Translation gives CASSLIPGQPQHF.

On this clone: The same CDR3 can be traced to other DNA sequences in this sample. The gene calls are TRBV12-5 and TRBJ1-1, with D unresolved. The CDR3 runs to 11 residues. Germline V lookup: CDR1 LGHNT, CDR2 FRNRAP. Trimming took off 2 bases at V and 2 bases at J, with 0 bases between the two ends. In nucleotides, the CDR3 is TGTGCTAGTGGTTTGAACACTGAAGCTTTCTTT. It translates to CASGLNTEAFF.

The chain is built from TRBV5-5 and TRBJ1-6; D is uncertain. Germline V lookup: CDR1 SGHKS, CDR2 YYEKEE (reference sequence). This CDR3 is built from 13 residues. Trimming took 4 bases from V and 10 from J, leaving 12 bases between them. In nucleotides, the CDR3 is TGTGCCAGCAGCCCCCTAGCTGCCTCACCCCTCCACTTT. It encodes CASSPLAASPLHF.

The chain uses TRBV10-3 and TRBJ2-5; D is unresolved. The V end lost 3 bases, the J end lost 5 bases, and 4 bases lay between the germline ends. The CDR3 has 11 amino acids. Germline CDR1 reads ENHRY; CDR2 reads SYGVKD. CDR3 region: CAISDLETQYF. The CDR3 bases are TGTGCCATCAGTGATCTTGAGACCCAGTACTTC.

The CDR3 protein is CASREGGEKLFF. The CDR3 coding sequence is TGTGCCAGCAGGGAGGGTGGTGAAAAACTGTTTTTT. The J gene is TRBJ1-4, the V gene TRBV2; D is unresolved. Germline assignment: CDR1 SNHLY and CDR2 FYNNEI. This CDR3 is built from 12 residues. The V end was cut by 6 bases, the J end by 7 bases, with 9 bases between.

The chain recombines TRBV30 with TRBJ1-4; D may be TRBD1 (5 bases). The CDR3 spans 14 residues. V was pared by 4 bases and J by 3 bases, with 12 bases between. Germline V lookup: CDR1 GTSNPN, CDR2 SVGIG (reference sequence). CDR3 sequence: CAWNAGRANEKLFF. In nucleotides, the CDR3 is TGTGCCTGGAACGCAGGGAGGGCTAATGAAAAACTGTTTTTT.

V usage is TRBV7-9 and J usage is TRBJ1-5; no clear D. Per the germline V gene, CDR1 is SEHNR and CDR2 is FQNEAQ (reference sequence). The CDR3 covers 13 residues. V was pared by 0 bases and J by 3 bases, with 3 bases between. The CDR3 loop reads CASSLAVNQPQHF. As DNA, the CDR3 is TGTGCCAGCAGCTTAGCGGTCAATCAGCCCCAGCATTTT. Variable domain in full (rest from reference TRBV7-9 and TRBJ1-5): DTGVSQNPRHKITKRGQNVTFRCDPISEHNRLYWYRQTLGQGPEFLTYFQNEAQLEKSRLLSDRFSAERPKGSFSTLEIQRTEQGDSAMYLCASSLAVNQPQHFGDGTRLSIL.

The V gene is TRBV12-3 or TRBV12-4, the J gene TRBJ1-5; D not certain. Trimming shortened V by 7 bases and J by 6 bases, and 10 bases separated the two germline ends. The CDR3 spans 12 residues. CDR3 DNA sequence: TGTGCCAGCATCCCGCCCCCTCAGCCCCAGCATTTT. Protein product: CASIPPPQPQHF.

There are a few counts of this clone. The genes are TRBV7-2 and TRBJ1-2; D perhaps matches TRBD1 (6 bases). Germline CDR1 is SGHTA and CDR2 is FQGNSA. V lost 5 bases, J lost 1 base, and 14 bases lay in between. The CDR3 spans 15 residues. For the CDR3, the DNA is TGTGCCAGCAGCCGTCGGACGGACAGTAACTATGGCTACACCTTC. It is translated as CASSRRTDSNYGYTF.

The J gene is TRBJ1-2, the V gene TRBV6-5; D may be TRBD1 (5 bases). Germline CDR1 MNHEY, CDR2 SVGAGI. The CDR3 extends over 14 amino acids. Deletions cut 4 bases from V and 13 bases from J, with 22 bases between. The CDR3 here is CASSSTGLFSVRTF. CDR3 DNA: TGTGCCAGCAGTTCCACAGGACTCTTTTCCGTACGCACCTTC.

The chain uses TRBV3-1 (or the pseudogene TRBV3-2) and TRBJ1-1, with D perhaps TRBD1 (5 bases). CDR3 length: 14 residues. Germline CDR1 reads LGHDT; CDR2 reads YNNKEL (reference sequence). The V end lost 0 bases, the J end lost 10 bases, and 15 bases lay between the germline ends. The CDR3 here is CASSQDVGRDGAFF. DNA for the CDR3: TGTGCCAGCAGCCAAGATGTCGGCAGGGATGGAGCTTTCTTT.

J is TRBJ1-4 and V is TRBV7-5. TRBV7-5 is assigned pseudogene status. CDR3 length: 13 amino acids. In DNA, the CDR3 is TGTGTCAGAAGGGGGAGCGCAGATGAAAAACTGTTTTTT. It codes for CVRRGSADEKLFF.

The chain is built from TRBV3-1 (or the pseudogene TRBV3-2) and TRBJ2-2; TRBD1 agrees at 7 bases. Germline V gene data show CDR1 as LGHDT and CDR2 as YNNKEL (reference sequence). Trimming at V came to 10 bases and at J to 6 bases, leaving 11 bases not matched to a gene. This CDR3 has 14 amino acids. This CDR3 is CATSLKGAAGELFF. The CDR3 DNA reads TGTGCCACTTCACTTAAGGGGGCTGCCGGGGAGCTGTTTTTT.

In this sample, this clone turned up many times. The chain recombines TRBV6-2 or TRBV6-3 with TRBJ1-3, with D uncertain. The V and J ends lost 2 bases and 4 bases respectively, with 3 bases between them. The germline CDR1 and CDR2 sequences are MNHEY and SVGEGT. This CDR3 region has 12 residues. DNA of the CDR3: TGTGCCAGCAGTTACACAGGAAACACCATATATTTT. Protein product: CASSYTGNTIYF.

The chain carries TRBV5-5 and TRBJ1-2; a possible D gene is TRBD1 (5 bases). The V and J ends lost 0 bases and 4 bases respectively, with 10 bases between them. This CDR3 is 14 amino acids long. Germline-derived CDR1 and CDR2 are SGHKS and YYEKEE (reference sequence). CDR3 sequence reads: CASSLEAGSYGYTF. CDR3 nucleotide sequence: TGTGCCAGCAGCTTGGAGGCAGGGAGCTATGGCTACACCTTC.

CDR3 in amino acids: CASSPGLSGGYTF. CDR3 nucleotides: TGCGCCAGCAGCCCCGGTCTTTCAGGGGGCTACACCTTC. The chain is built from TRBV4-3 and TRBJ1-2; tentative D call: TRBD1 (5 bases). V lost 4 bases and J lost 8, with 14 bases in between. This CDR3 contains 13 residues. Germline V gives CDR1 LGHNA, CDR2 YSLEER.

V is TRBV5-1 and J is TRBJ2-2, with a possible D match to TRBD1 (5 bases). Between the trimmed V and J ends, which lost 7 bases and 1 base, there was a span of 11 bases. The CDR3 extends over 14 amino acids. In germline, CDR1 is SGHRS, CDR2 YFSETQ. CDR3 coding DNA: TGCGCCAGCGAACGAGGACAGAACACCGGGGAGCTGTTTTTT. This gives the protein CASERGQNTGELFF.

The chain employs TRBV7-9 and TRBJ2-3; 7 positions match TRBD2. The V segment lost 2 bases and the J segment 6 bases; nucleotides outside the gene matches: 5. The CDR3 spans 14 residues. CDR1 and CDR2 (germline): SEHNR, FQNEAQ (reference sequence). The CDR3 protein is CASSLSSGDDTQYF. CDR3 DNA: TGTGCCAGCAGCTTAAGCAGCGGGGACGATACGCAGTATTTT.

The J gene is TRBJ1-2, the V gene TRBV4-3; D not certain. The germline CDR1 and CDR2 sequences are LGHNA and YSLEER. This CDR3 spans 15 amino acids. With 0 bases removed from V and 8 bases from J, the gap between germline ends came to 16 bases. The CDR3 sequence is CASSQDHGGLNGYTF. The CDR3 coding sequence is TGCGCCAGCAGCCAAGATCACGGAGGGTTGAACGGCTACACCTTC.

V and J are TRBV7-2 and TRBJ1-2; D is undetermined. Germline assignment: CDR1 SGHTA and CDR2 FQGNSA. V was cut by 5 bases and J by 4 bases, with 20 bases left in between. This CDR3 region has 16 residues. For the CDR3, the DNA is TGTGCCAGCAGCCAAGAATGGTTGACCCCTCTCTATGGCTACACCTTC. Residues: CASSQEWLTPLYGYTF.

V gene TRBV19 combines with J gene TRBJ1-1; 7 bases agree with TRBD1. This CDR3 spans 13 amino acids. Germline CDR1 is LNHDA and CDR2 is SQIVND (reference sequence). After removal of 4 bases from V and 5 bases from J, the junction contained 4 bases not matched to a gene. CDR3 amino acids: CASSTGGETEAFF. The CDR3 region has the DNA TGTGCCAGTAGTACAGGGGGGGAAACTGAAGCTTTCTTT.

This chain connects TRBV27 to TRBJ1-3; no definite D call. CDR1 is MNHEY, CDR2 SMNVEV, per germline (reference sequence). The CDR3 is 12 amino acids. The V end was cut by 4 bases, the J end by 2 bases, with 3 bases between. CDR3 DNA sequence: TGTGCCAGCAGTTCAACTGGAAACACCATATATTTT. Translated, it gives CASSSTGNTIYF.

CDR3 sequence (DNA): TGCAGCGCATATGGGGACAGGGGGGACGCTGAAGCTTTCTTT. Amino acid sequence: CSAYGDRGDAEAFF. The chain carries TRBV29-1 and TRBJ1-1; 11 bases map to TRBD1. Trimming took 7 bases from V and 6 from J; bases not matched to a gene: 10. Germline V CDR1 and CDR2: SQVTM, ANQGSEA. The CDR3 contains 14 residues.

The chain recombines TRBV6-5 with TRBJ2-7, with unresolved D. CDR3 length: 11 amino acids. Deletions cut 6 bases from V and 3 bases from J, with 6 bases between. Germline CDR1 is MNHEY and CDR2 is SVGAGI. CDR3: CASSHNYEQYF. CDR3 coding DNA: TGTGCCAGCAGCCATAACTACGAGCAGTACTTC.

This sequence joins TRBV29-1 and TRBJ2-7; 9 nucleotides match TRBD1. CDR3 length: 12 residues. The V gene end was trimmed by 5 bases and the J gene end by 3 bases; junction bases not matched to a gene: 2. Germline V gene sequence: CDR1 SQVTM, CDR2 ANQGSEA. CDR3 in amino acids: CSVQGQGYEQYF. DNA for the CDR3: TGCAGCGTTCAGGGACAGGGCTACGAGCAGTACTTC.